The clone carrying this T cell receptor (beta chain) was observed a few times. The antigen remains undetermined. It was through 5'RACE template switching that TCR cDNA was made, with a universal primer site and UMIs added. TCRdb re-called the 5' RACE reads through MiXCR, storing one row per CDR3 protein. Among hundreds of thousands of distinct CDR3 sequences, around 20% were seen once, and the ten largest hold about 18%. The sample originates from a study of T cells after yellow fever vaccination. Whole-study findings and limits: Shared CD4/CD8 clonotypes were a small share, likely from convergent recombination. The booster saw the reappearance of most primary-vaccination clones (roughly 95% CD4, 80% to 90% CD8). Abundant clonotypes from the bulk population could get into FACS-sorted repertoires as contaminants.

With 6 bases clipped from V and 6 bases from J, the junction kept 17 bases outside the gene matches. The CDR3 consists of 17 residues. Germline loops: CDR1 MDHEN, CDR2 SYDVKM. This clonotype originated in a man younger than 35 who received the YFV17D yellow fever vaccine. The V and J genes are TRBV28 and TRBJ1-2; the match to TRBD1 covers 9 bases. The source was PBMCs, collected before the yellow fever booster vaccination. The CDR3 coding sequence is TGTGCCAGCAGGCGAACCGGGACAGGGCGGGGCTGGGATGGCTACACCTTC. As protein: CASRRTGTGRGWDGYTF.